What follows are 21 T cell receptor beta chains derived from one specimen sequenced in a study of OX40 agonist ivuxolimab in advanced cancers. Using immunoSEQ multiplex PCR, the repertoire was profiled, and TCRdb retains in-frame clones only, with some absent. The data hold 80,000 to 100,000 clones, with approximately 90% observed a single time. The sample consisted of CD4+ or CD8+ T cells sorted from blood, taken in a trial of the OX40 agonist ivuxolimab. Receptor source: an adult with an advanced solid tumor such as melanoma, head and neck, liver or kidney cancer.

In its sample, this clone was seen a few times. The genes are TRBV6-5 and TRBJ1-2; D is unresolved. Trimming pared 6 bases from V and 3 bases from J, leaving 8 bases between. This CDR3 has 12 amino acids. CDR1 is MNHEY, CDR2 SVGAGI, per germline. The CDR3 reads CASSGRDYGYTF. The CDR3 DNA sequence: TGTGCCAGCAGCGGACGGGACTATGGCTACACCTTC.

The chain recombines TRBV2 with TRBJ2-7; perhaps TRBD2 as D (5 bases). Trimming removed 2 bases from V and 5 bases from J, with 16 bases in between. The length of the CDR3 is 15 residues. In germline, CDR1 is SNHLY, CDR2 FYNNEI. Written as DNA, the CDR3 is TGTGCCAGCAGTGAATCAACTAGTTACGTCGACGAGCAGTACTTC. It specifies CASSESTSYVDEQYF. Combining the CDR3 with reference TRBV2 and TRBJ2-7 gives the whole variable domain EPEVTQTPSHQVTQMGQEVILRCVPISNHLYFYWYRQILGQKVEFLVSFYNNEISEKSEIFDDQFSVERPDGSNFTLKIRSTKLEDSAMYFCASSESTSYVDEQYFGPGTRLTVT.

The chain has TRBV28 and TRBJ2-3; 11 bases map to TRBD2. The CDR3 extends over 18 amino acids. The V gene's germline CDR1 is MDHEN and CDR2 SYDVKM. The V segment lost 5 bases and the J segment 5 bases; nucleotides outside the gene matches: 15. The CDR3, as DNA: TGTGCCAGCAGTACCGCCGGGACTAGCGGATTCTCAGGAGATACGCAGTATTTT. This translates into CASSTAGTSGFSGDTQYF.

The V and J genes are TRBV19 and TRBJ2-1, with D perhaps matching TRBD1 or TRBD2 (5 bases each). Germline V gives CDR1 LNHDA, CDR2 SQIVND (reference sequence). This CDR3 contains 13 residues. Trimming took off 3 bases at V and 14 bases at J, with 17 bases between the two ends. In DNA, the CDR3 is TGTGCCAGTAGTATGAATCGGGGACGGCTGGAGTTCTTC. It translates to CASSMNRGRLEFF.

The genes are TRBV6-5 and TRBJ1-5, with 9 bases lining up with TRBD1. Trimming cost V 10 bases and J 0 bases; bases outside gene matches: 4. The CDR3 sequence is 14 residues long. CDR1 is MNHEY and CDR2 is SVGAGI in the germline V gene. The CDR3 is CATRQGGSNQPQHF. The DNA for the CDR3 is TGTGCCACCCGACAGGGGGGTAGCAATCAGCCCCAGCATTTT.

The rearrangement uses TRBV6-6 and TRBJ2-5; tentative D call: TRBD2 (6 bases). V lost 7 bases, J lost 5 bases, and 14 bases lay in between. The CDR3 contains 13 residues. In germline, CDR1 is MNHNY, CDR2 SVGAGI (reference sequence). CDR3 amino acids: CASTLGGRETQYF. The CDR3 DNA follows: TGTGCCAGCACTTTGGGGGGAAGGGAGACCCAGTACTTC.

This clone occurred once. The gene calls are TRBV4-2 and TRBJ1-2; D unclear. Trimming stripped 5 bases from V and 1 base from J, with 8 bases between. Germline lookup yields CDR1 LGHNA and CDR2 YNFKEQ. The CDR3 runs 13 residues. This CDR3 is CASSGYGNYGYTF. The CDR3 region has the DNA TGTGCCAGCAGCGGTTACGGTAACTATGGCTACACCTTC.

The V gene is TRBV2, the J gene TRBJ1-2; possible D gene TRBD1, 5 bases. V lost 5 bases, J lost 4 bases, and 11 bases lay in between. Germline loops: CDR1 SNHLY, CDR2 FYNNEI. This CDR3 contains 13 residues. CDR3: CASSSTGPYGYTF. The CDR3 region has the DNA TGTGCCAGCAGTTCAACAGGACCCTATGGCTACACCTTC.

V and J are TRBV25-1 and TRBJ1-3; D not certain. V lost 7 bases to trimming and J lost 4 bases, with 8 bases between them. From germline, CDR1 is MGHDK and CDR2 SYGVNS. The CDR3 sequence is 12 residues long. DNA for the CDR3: TGTGCCAGCACAAGCCCCGGAAACACCATATATTTT. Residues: CASTSPGNTIYF.

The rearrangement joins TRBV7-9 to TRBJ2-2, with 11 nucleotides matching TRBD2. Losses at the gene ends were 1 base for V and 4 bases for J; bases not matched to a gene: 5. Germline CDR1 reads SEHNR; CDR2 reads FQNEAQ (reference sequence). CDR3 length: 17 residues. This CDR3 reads CASSLVLAGVITGELFF. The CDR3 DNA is TGTGCCAGCAGCTTAGTACTAGCGGGAGTCATCACCGGGGAGCTGTTTTTT.

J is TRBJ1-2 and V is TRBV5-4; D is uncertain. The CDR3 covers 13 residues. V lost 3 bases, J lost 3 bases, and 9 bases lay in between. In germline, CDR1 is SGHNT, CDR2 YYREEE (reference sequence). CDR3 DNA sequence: TGTGCCAGCAGCTCGGGCCTCGACTATGGCTACACCTTC. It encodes CASSSGLDYGYTF.

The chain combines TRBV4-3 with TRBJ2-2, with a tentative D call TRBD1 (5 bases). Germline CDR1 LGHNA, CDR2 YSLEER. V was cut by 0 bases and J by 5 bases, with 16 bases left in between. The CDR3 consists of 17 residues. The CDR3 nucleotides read TGCGCCAGCAGCCAAGATCCCCAGGGTCCGAGGACCGGGGAGCTGTTTTTT. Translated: CASSQDPQGPRTGELFF.

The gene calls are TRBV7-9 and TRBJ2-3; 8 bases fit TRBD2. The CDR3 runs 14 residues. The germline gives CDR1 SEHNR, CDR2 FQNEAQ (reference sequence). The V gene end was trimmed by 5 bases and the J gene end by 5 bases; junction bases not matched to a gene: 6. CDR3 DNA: TGTGCCAGCAGCGCGACTAGCGTTAGAGATACGCAGTATTTT. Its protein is CASSATSVRDTQYF.

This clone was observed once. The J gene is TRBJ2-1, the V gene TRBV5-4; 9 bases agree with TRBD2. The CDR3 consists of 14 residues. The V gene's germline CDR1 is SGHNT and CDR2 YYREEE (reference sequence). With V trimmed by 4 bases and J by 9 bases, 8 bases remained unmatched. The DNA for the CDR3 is TGTGCCAGCAGCACAGCGGGAGGCGGCGTTGAGCAGTTCTTC. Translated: CASSTAGGGVEQFF. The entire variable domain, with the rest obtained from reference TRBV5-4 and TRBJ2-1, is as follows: ETGVTQSPTHLIKTRGQQVTLRCSSQSGHNTVSWYQQALGQGPQFIFQYYREEENGRGNFPPRFSGLQFPNYSSELNVNALELDDSALYLCASSTAGGGVEQFFGPGTRLTVL.

CDR3 sequence (DNA): TGTGCCAGCAGCTCGACCATGGAGGATACGCAGTATTTT. Amino acids: CASSSTMEDTQYF. The chain combines TRBV7-9 with TRBJ2-3; no reliable D call. Trimming took 4 bases from V and 6 from J, leaving 11 bases between them. Germline V gives CDR1 SEHNR, CDR2 FQNEAQ (reference sequence). CDR3 length equals 13 residues.

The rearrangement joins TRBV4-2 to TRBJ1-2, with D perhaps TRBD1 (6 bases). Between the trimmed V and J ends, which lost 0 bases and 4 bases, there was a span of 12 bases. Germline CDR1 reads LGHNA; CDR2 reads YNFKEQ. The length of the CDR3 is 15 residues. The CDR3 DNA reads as TGTGCCAGCAGCCAAGATCTTCAGGGGTTCTATGGCTACACCTTC. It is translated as CASSQDLQGFYGYTF.

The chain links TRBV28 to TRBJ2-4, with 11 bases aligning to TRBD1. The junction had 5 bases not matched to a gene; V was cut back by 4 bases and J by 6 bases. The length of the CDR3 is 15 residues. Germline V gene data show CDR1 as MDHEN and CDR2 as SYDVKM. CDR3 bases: TGTGCCAGCAGTTCCCCCGGGACAGGGGGAAACATTCAGTACTTC. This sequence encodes CASSSPGTGGNIQYF.

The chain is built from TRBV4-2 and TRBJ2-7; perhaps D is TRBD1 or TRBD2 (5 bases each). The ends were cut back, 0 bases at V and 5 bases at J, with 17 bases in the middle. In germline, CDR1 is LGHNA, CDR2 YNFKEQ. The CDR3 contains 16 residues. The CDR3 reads CASSQDHGGPEDEQYF. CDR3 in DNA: TGTGCCAGCAGCCAAGATCATGGGGGACCCGAGGACGAGCAGTACTTC.

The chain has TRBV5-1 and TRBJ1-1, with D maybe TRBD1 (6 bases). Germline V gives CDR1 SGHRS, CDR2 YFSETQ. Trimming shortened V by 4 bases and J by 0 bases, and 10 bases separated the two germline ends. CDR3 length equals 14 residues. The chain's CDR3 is CASSADSMNTEAFF. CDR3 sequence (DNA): TGCGCCAGCAGCGCGGACAGTATGAACACTGAAGCTTTCTTT.

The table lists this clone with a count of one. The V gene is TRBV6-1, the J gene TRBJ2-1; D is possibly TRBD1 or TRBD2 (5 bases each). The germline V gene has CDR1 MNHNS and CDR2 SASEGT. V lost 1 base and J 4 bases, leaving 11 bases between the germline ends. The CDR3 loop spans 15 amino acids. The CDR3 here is CASSEVWWGYNEQFF. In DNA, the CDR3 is TGTGCCAGCAGTGAAGTTTGGTGGGGGTACAATGAGCAGTTCTTC.

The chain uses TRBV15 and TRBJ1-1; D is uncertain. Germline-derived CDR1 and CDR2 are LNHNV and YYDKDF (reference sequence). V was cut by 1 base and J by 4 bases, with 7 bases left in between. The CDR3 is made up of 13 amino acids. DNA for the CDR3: TGTGCCACCAGCAGAGGGGTGACCACTGAAGCTTTCTTT. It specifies CATSRGVTTEAFF. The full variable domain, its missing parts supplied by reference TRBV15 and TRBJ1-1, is DAMVIQNPRYQVTQFGKPVTLSCSQTLNHNVMYWYQQKSSQAPKLLFHYYDKDFNNEADTPDNFQSRRPNTSFCFLDIRSPGLGDTAMYLCATSRGVTTEAFFGQGTRLTVV.